The 11 T cell receptor beta chains below were found in one sample sequenced in a study of memory CD4+ T cells and cytomegalovirus serostatus. The sort gate was single viable CD3+CD4+CD8-CD45RO+ cells for memory CD4+ T cells. Some clones are missing from TCRdb's copy, which holds only in-frame ones; the method was immunoSEQ multiplex PCR. Of about 58,000 clones in the sample, 82% were seen once. Sequenced input: memory CD4+ T cells from blood. The source is an adult in good health and CMV-seronegative. Some clones in this sample may be carry-over from other donors' samples.

The chain links TRBV4-2 to TRBJ1-2, with D unclear. V was cut by 1 base and J by 6 bases, with 3 bases left in between. The CDR3 has 11 amino acids. Per germline, CDR1 LGHNA and CDR2 YNFKEQ. The CDR3 region is CASSQVDGYTF. Here the CDR3 DNA reads TGTGCCAGCAGCCAAGTTGATGGCTACACCTTC.

The J gene is TRBJ2-3, the V gene TRBV19; D may be TRBD1 (6 bases). The ends were cut back, 7 bases at V and 5 bases at J, with 13 bases in the middle. Germline V gene sequence: CDR1 LNHDA, CDR2 SQIVND (reference sequence). The CDR3 length is 13 residues. CDR3 coding DNA: TGTGCCAGTACCATGCAACAGGGAGATACGCAGTATTTT. Translated, it gives CASTMQQGDTQYF.

The chain recombines TRBV19 with TRBJ1-1; no clear D gene. This CDR3 region has 14 residues. Germline V lookup: CDR1 LNHDA, CDR2 SQIVND (reference sequence). Trimming cost V 0 bases and J 0 bases, with 5 bases left between them. The CDR3: CASSIEVMNTEAFF. The CDR3 DNA sequence: TGTGCCAGTAGTATAGAGGTCATGAACACTGAAGCTTTCTTT. The full variable domain, in which reference TRBV19 and TRBJ1-1 provide the parts outside the CDR3, is DGGITQSPKYLFRKEGQNVTLSCEQNLNHDAMYWYRQDPGQGLRLIYYSQIVNDFQKGDIAEGYSVSREKKESFPLTVTSAQKNPTAFYLCASSIEVMNTEAFFGQGTRLTVV.

V and J are TRBV6-1 and TRBJ2-4, with a weak D call TRBD1 (5 bases). This CDR3 has 15 amino acids. The germline CDR1 and CDR2 sequences are MNHNS and SASEGT. V was clipped by 3 bases and J by 7 bases, with 16 bases between them. The CDR3 is CASSERSLTANIQYF. The CDR3 DNA sequence: TGTGCCAGCAGTGAGAGGTCATTGACAGCCAACATTCAGTACTTC.

The CDR3 loop is CATSPSSNTGELFF. DNA for the CDR3: TGTGCTACCTCCCCCAGCTCGAACACCGGGGAGCTGTTTTTT. The chain recombines TRBV7-7 with TRBJ2-2; D gene unclear. The germline V gene has CDR1 SSHAT and CDR2 FNYEAQ (reference sequence). The CDR3 length is 14 residues.

CDR3 sequence (DNA): TGTGCCAGCAGTTACGCCGGTGCCACCATATATTTT. Translation gives CASSYAGATIYF. V and J are TRBV6-5 and TRBJ1-3; no reliable D call. This CDR3 comprises 12 residues. V dropped 2 bases and J dropped 9 bases, with 8 bases sitting between them. Germline loops: CDR1 MNHEY, CDR2 SVGAGI.

The chain has TRBV5-1 and TRBJ2-3; 7 bases map to TRBD2. V gave up 3 bases and J gave up 4 bases; unmatched junction bases: 8. This CDR3 spans 15 amino acids. Germline assignment: CDR1 SGHRS and CDR2 YFSETQ. CDR3 loop: CASSSGRSVADTQYF. The CDR3 coding sequence is TGCGCCAGCAGCTCCGGGAGGAGTGTCGCAGATACGCAGTATTTT.

The chain recombines TRBV6-1 with TRBJ1-6; D might be TRBD1 (5 bases). The germline V and J ends were trimmed by 2 bases and 7 bases, with 9 bases remaining between them. This CDR3 is 14 amino acids long. Germline-derived CDR1 and CDR2 are MNHNS and SASEGT. This chain's CDR3 is CASSERGYNSPLHF. The CDR3 DNA is TGTGCCAGCAGTGAACGGGGGTACAATTCACCCCTCCACTTT.

As regards this clone: This specimen includes other DNA sequences encoding the same CDR3. The chain couples TRBV15 to TRBJ2-1; D ambiguous. The germline V gene has CDR1 LNHNV and CDR2 YYDKDF (reference sequence). Trimming took off 0 bases at V and 8 bases at J, with 5 bases between the two ends. The CDR3 is made up of 12 amino acids. CDR3 region: CATSRDRYEQFF. The CDR3 DNA is TGTGCCACCAGCAGAGATCGGTATGAGCAGTTCTTC.

The gene calls are TRBV27 and TRBJ1-5, with D maybe TRBD1 (6 bases). V lost 3 bases to trimming and J lost 3 bases, with 12 bases between them. This CDR3 has 15 residues. The V gene's germline CDR1 is MNHEY and CDR2 SMNVEV (reference sequence). The CDR3 DNA is TGTGCCAGCAGTTTCGGAGGGGGATACAATCAGCCCCAGCATTTT. This encodes CASSFGGGYNQPQHF.

The chain has TRBV5-4 and TRBJ1-1, with D uncertain. V was shortened by 4 bases and J by 7 bases, with 20 bases between the two germline ends. CDR1 SGHNT and CDR2 YYREEE come from the germline V gene (reference sequence). This CDR3 has 15 amino acids. The CDR3 region is CASSLSVRPELEAFF. The CDR3 DNA reads TGTGCCAGCAGCCTGTCCGTGAGGCCGGAACTTGAAGCTTTCTTT.